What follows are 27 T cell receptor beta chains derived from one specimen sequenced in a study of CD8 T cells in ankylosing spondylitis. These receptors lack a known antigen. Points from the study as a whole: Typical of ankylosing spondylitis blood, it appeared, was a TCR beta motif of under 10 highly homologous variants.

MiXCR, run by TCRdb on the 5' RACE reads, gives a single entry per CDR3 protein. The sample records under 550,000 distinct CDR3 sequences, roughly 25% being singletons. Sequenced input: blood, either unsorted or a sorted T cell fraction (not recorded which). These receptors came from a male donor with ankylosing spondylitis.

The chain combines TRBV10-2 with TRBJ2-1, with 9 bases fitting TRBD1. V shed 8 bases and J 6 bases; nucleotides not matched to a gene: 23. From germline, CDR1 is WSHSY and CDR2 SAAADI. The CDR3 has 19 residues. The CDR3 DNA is TGCGCCAGCCCAGTGAGTGTGTGGGAGCCGGGACAGGGAATCAATGAGCAGTTCTTC. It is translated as CASPVSVWEPGQGINEQFF.

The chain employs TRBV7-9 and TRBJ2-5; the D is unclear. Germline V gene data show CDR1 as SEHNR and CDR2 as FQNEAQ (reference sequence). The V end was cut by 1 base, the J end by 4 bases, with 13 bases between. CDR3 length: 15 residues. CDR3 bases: TGTGCCAGCAGCTTAGGGGGTAGGCAAGGAGAGACCCAGTACTTC. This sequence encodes CASSLGGRQGETQYF.

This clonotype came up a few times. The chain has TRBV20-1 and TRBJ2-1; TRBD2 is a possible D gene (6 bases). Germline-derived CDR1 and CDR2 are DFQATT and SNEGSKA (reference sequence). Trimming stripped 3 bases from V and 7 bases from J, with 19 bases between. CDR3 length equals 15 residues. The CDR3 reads CSASDGGPNRNEQFF. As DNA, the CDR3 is TGCAGTGCTAGCGATGGAGGGCCCAATAGGAATGAGCAGTTCTTC.

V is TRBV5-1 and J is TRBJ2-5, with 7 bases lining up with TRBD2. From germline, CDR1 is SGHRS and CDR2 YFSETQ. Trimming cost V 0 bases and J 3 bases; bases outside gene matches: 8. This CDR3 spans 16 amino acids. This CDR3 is CASSLVASGGKETQYF. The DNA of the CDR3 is TGCGCCAGCAGCTTGGTGGCTAGCGGTGGGAAAGAGACCCAGTACTTC. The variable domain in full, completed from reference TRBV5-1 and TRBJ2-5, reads KAGVTQTPRYLIKTRGQQVTLSCSPISGHRSVSWYQQTPGQGLQFLFEYFSETQRNKGNFPGRFSGRQFSNSRSEMNVSTLELGDSALYLCASSLVASGGKETQYFGPGTRLLVL.

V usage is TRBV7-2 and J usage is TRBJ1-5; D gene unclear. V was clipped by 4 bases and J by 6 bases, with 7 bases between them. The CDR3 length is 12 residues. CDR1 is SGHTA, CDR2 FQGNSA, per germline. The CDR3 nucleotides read TGTGCCAGCAGCTCGGTGGGTCAGCCCCAGCATTTT. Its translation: CASSSVGQPQHF.

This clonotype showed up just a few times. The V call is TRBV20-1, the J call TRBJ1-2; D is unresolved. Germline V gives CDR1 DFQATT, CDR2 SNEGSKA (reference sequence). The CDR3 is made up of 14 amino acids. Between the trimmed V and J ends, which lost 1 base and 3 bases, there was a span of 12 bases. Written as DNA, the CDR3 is TGCAGTGCTAGAGGGGGTGAGGGATACTATGGCTACACCTTC. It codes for CSARGGEGYYGYTF.

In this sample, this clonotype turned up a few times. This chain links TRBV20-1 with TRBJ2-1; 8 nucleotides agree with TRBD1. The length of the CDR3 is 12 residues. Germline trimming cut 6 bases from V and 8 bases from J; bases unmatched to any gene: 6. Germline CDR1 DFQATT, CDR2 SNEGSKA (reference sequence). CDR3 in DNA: TGCAGTGCCCCATGGACAGGGCATGAGCAGTTCTTC. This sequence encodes CSAPWTGHEQFF.

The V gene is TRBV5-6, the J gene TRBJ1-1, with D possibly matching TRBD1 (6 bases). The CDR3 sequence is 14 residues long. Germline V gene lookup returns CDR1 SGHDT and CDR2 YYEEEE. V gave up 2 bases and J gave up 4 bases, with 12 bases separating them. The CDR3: CASSFGGGSTEAFF. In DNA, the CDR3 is TGTGCCAGCAGCTTCGGAGGGGGGAGCACTGAAGCTTTCTTT.

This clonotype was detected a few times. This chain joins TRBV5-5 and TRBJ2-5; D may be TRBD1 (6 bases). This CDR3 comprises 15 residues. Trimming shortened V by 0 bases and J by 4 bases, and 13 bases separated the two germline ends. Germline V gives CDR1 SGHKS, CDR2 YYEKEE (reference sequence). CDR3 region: CASSLGPQGGETQYF. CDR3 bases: TGTGCCAGCAGCTTGGGGCCTCAAGGGGGAGAGACCCAGTACTTC.

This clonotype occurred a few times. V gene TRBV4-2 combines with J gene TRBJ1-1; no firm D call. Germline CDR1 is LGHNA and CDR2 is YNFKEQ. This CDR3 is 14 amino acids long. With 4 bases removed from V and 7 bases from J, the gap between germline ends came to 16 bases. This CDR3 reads CASSLPSGGGEAFF. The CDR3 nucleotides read TGTGCCAGCAGCCTACCTTCCGGAGGTGGTGAAGCTTTCTTT.

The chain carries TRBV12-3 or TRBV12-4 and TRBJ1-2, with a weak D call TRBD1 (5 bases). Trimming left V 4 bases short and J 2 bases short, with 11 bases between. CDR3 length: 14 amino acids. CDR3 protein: CASSSWDANYGYTF. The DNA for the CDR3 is TGTGCCAGCAGTTCCTGGGACGCCAACTATGGCTACACCTTC.

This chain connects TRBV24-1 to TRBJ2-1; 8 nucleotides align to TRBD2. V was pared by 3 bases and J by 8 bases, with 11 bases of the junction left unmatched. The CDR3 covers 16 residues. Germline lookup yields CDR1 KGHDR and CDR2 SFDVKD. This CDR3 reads CATSDPTSGGGYEQFF. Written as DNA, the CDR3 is TGTGCCACCAGTGATCCAACTAGCGGAGGAGGTTATGAGCAGTTCTTC.

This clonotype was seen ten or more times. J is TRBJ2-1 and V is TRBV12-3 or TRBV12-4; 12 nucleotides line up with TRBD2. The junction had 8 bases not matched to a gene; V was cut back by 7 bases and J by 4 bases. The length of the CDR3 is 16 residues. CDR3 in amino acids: CASTDPGLAGYNEQFF. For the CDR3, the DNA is TGTGCCAGCACCGACCCCGGACTAGCGGGATACAATGAGCAGTTCTTC.

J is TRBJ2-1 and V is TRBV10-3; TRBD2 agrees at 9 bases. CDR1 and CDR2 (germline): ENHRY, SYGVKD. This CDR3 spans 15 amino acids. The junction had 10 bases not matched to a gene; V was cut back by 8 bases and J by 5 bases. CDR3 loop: CAIGLGGRVNNEQFF. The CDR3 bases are TGTGCCATCGGGCTTGGCGGGAGGGTAAACAATGAGCAGTTCTTC.

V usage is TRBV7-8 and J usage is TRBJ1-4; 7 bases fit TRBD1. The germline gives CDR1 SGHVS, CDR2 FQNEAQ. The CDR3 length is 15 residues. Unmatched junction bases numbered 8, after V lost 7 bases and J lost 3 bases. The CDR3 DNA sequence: TGTGCCAGCACCCCCAGGGGACAGCCTAATGAAAAACTGTTTTTT. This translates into CASTPRGQPNEKLFF.

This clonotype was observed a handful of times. In DNA, the CDR3 is TGTGCCAGCAGTTTAGCTTGGGGACAGGGGCTCAATCAGCCCCAGCATTTT. Translated: CASSLAWGQGLNQPQHF. V and J are TRBV12-3 or TRBV12-4 and TRBJ1-5; 10 bases are a match to TRBD1. The CDR3 covers 17 residues. V gave up 0 bases and J gave up 3 bases; unmatched junction bases: 5.

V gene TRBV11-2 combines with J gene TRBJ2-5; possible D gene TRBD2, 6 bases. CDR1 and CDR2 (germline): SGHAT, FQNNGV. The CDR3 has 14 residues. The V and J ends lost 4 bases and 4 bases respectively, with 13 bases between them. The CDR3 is CASSSGGLPETQYF. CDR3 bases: TGTGCCAGCAGCTCCGGAGGACTACCAGAGACCCAGTACTTC.

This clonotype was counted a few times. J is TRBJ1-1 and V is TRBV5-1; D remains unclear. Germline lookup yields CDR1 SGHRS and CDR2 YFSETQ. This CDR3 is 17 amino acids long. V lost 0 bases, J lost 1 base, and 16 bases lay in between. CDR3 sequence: CASSLAEGHGRNTEAFF. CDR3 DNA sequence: TGCGCCAGCAGCTTGGCCGAAGGTCACGGGAGGAACACTGAAGCTTTCTTT.

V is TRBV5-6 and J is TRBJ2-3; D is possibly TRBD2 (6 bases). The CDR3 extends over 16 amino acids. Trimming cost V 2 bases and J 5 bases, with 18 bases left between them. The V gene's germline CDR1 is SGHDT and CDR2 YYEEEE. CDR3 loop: CASSFGRGSVRDTQYF. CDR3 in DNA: TGTGCCAGCAGCTTCGGTCGGGGGTCTGTTAGAGATACGCAGTATTTT.

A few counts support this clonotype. The CDR3 DNA reads TGTGCCAGCAGTTATACTAGGGAAACCGGGGAGCTGTTTTTT. Protein product: CASSYTRETGELFF. This chain uses TRBV6-5 with TRBJ2-2; possible D gene TRBD2, 5 bases. Germline CDR1 reads MNHEY; CDR2 reads SVGAGI. The CDR3 has 14 amino acids. Deletions cut 3 bases from V and 5 bases from J, with 10 bases between.

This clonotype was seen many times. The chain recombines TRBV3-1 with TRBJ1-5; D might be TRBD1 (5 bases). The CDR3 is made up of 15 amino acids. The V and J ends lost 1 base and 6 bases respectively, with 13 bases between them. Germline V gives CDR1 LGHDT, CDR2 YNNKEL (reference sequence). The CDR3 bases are TGTGCCAGCAGCCAAGTGACAGATCTGGGTCAGCCCCAGCATTTT. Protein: CASSQVTDLGQPQHF.

The CDR3 bases are TGTGCCAGCAGCCCCGGGACGCGAAACGAGCAGTACGTC. Translating it yields CASSPGTRNEQYV. The J gene is TRBJ2-7, the V gene TRBV12-3 or TRBV12-4, with D tentatively TRBD1 or TRBD2 (5 bases each). The CDR3 sequence is 13 residues long. The ends were cut back, 6 bases at V and 5 bases at J, with 14 bases in the middle.

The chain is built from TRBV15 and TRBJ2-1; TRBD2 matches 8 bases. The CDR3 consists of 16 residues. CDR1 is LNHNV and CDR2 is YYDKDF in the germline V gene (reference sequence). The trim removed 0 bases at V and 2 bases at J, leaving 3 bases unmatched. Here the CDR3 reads CATSRDGGGPYNEQFF. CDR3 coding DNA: TGTGCCACCAGCAGAGACGGGGGGGGACCCTACAATGAGCAGTTCTTC.

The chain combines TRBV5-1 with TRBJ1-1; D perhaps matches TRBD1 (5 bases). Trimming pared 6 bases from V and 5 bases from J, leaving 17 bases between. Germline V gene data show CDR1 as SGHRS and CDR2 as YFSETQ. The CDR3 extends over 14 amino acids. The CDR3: CASKNSGRKTEAFF. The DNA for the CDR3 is TGCGCCAGCAAAAATTCAGGGAGAAAGACTGAAGCTTTCTTT. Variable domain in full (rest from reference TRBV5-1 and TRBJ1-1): KAGVTQTPRYLIKTRGQQVTLSCSPISGHRSVSWYQQTPGQGLQFLFEYFSETQRNKGNFPGRFSGRQFSNSRSEMNVSTLELGDSALYLCASKNSGRKTEAFFGQGTRLTVV.

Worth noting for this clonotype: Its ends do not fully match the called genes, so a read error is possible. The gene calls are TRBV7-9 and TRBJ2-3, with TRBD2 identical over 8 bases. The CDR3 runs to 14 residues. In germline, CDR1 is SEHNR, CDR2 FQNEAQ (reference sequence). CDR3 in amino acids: CASRLAGKTDTQYF. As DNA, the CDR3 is TGTGCCAGCAGGTTAGCGGGAAAAACAGATACGCAGTATTTT. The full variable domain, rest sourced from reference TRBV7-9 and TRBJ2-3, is DTGVSQNPRHKITKRGQNVTFRCDPISEHNRLYWYRQTLGQGPEFLTYFQNEAQLEKSRLLSDRFSAERPKGSFSTLEIQRTEQGDSAMYLCASRLAGKTDTQYFGPGTRLTVL.

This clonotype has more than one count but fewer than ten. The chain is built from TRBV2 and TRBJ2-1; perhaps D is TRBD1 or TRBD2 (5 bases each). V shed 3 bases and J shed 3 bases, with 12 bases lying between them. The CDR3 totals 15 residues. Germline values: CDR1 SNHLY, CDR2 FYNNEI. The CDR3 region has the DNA TGTGCCAGCAGTGATCGGACTGGGGGCTACAATGAGCAGTTCTTC. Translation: CASSDRTGGYNEQFF.

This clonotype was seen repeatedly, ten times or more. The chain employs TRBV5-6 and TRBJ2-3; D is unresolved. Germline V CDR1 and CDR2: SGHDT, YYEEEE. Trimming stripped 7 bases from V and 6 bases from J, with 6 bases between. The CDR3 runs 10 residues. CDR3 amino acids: CASAGDTQYF. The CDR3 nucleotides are TGTGCCAGCGCTGGGGATACGCAGTATTTT.